These T cell receptor beta chains were read from a single sample in a study of blood T cell repertoires in COVID-19. Clones were read by immunoSEQ multiplex PCR, and TCRdb kept only the in-frame ones, dropping some. The table shows around 200,000 clones, with roughly 88% occurring only once. Sequencing was performed on peripheral blood. These receptors all stem from an elderly woman with acute or convalescent COVID-19. CDR3s include the opening cysteine and the closing phenylalanine or tryptophan. D genes are given only for firm matches. Clone size is given for some rows only: seen once, a few or many times, or a class if the clone is expanded.

clone_size: once
v_call: TRBV4-1
cdr3_length: 15
d_call: .
j_call: TRBJ1-1
cdr3_nt: TGCGCCAGCAGCCCTCGAACAGGGAGGGGAACTGAAGCTTTCTTT
cdr3_aa: CASSPRTGRGTEAFF

clone_size: .
v_call: TRBV2
cdr3_length: 15
d_call: TRBD1
j_call: TRBJ1-5
cdr3_nt: TGTGCCAGCAGCGTAGACAGGGGGTACAATCAGCCCCAGCATTTT
cdr3_aa: CASSVDRGYNQPQHF

clone_size: .
v_call: TRBV9
cdr3_length: 17
d_call: .
j_call: TRBJ2-1
cdr3_nt: TGTGCCAGCAGCGTATCCATCACGGGAGAGGGCTACAATGAGCAGTTCTTC
cdr3_aa: CASSVSITGEGYNEQFF

clone_size: .
v_call: TRBV3-1/TRBV3-2
cdr3_length: 19
d_call: .
j_call: TRBJ2-6
cdr3_nt: TGTGCCAGCAGCCCTTGGGGGGGCTATATGGGGTCTGGGGCCAACGTCCTGACTTTC
cdr3_aa: CASSPWGGYMGSGANVLTF

clone_size: .
v_call: TRBV5-4
cdr3_length: 17
d_call: TRBD2
j_call: TRBJ2-5
cdr3_nt: TGTGCCAGCAGCCCCGGGACTAGCGGCCCGAGGCGGGAGACCCAGTACTTC
cdr3_aa: CASSPGTSGPRRETQYF

clone_size: .
v_call: TRBV7-9
cdr3_length: 16
d_call: TRBD2
j_call: TRBJ2-3
cdr3_nt: TGTGCCAGCAGCTCGGGACTAGCCGCAATCACAGATACGCAGTATTTT
cdr3_aa: CASSSGLAAITDTQYF

clone_size: .
v_call: TRBV6-2/TRBV6-3
cdr3_length: 15
d_call: TRBD1
j_call: TRBJ1-5
cdr3_nt: TGTGCCAGCAGTGCCAGGGGGTATAGCAATCAGCCCCAGCATTTT
cdr3_aa: CASSARGYSNQPQHF

clone_size: .
v_call: TRBV7-3
cdr3_length: 15
d_call: TRBD2
j_call: TRBJ2-3
cdr3_nt: TGTGCCAGCAGCCCTAGCGGGAGGGCCTCAGATACGCAGTATTTT
cdr3_aa: CASSPSGRASDTQYF

clone_size: few
v_call: TRBV9
cdr3_length: 15
d_call: .
j_call: TRBJ1-1
cdr3_nt: TGTGCCAGCAGCGTAGAAAGGACACCGAACACTGAAGCTTTCTTT
cdr3_aa: CASSVERTPNTEAFF

clone_size: .
v_call: TRBV14
cdr3_length: 15
d_call: .
j_call: TRBJ2-6
cdr3_nt: TGTGCCAGCAGCCAAGTACACTCTGGGGCCAACGTCCTGACTTTC
cdr3_aa: CASSQVHSGANVLTF

clone_size: .
v_call: TRBV5-4
cdr3_length: 15
d_call: TRBD2
j_call: TRBJ2-1
cdr3_nt: TGTGCCAGCAGCCCCAAGGCGGGGGCCTACAATGAGCAGTTCTTC
cdr3_aa: CASSPKAGAYNEQFF

clone_size: .
v_call: TRBV19
cdr3_length: 15
d_call: TRBD1
j_call: TRBJ2-7
cdr3_nt: TGTGCCAGTAGTATAGCGGGACAGCAGAACGTCGAGCAGTACTTC
cdr3_aa: CASSIAGQQNVEQYF

clone_size: .
v_call: TRBV7-8
cdr3_length: 13
d_call: .
j_call: TRBJ1-4
cdr3_nt: TGTGCCAGCAGCCCGCGGGAGGGGGTAAAACTGTTTTTT
cdr3_aa: CASSPREGVKLFF

clone_size: .
v_call: TRBV11-2
cdr3_length: 17
d_call: .
j_call: TRBJ2-3
cdr3_nt: TGTGCCAGCAGCTTCTCGGCTAGCCGACTACGCACAGATACGCAGTATTTT
cdr3_aa: CASSFSASRLRTDTQYF

clone_size: .
v_call: TRBV5-5
cdr3_length: 17
d_call: TRBD1
j_call: TRBJ1-3
cdr3_nt: TGTGCCAGCAGCACCACCTCGGGACAGGGGGCAGTTAACACCATATATTTT
cdr3_aa: CASSTTSGQGAVNTIYF

clone_size: .
v_call: TRBV24-1
cdr3_length: 12
d_call: TRBD2
j_call: TRBJ2-7
cdr3_nt: TGTGCCACCAGTGACCGGGGGGACCGAGAGTACTTC
cdr3_aa: CATSDRGDREYF

clone_size: .
v_call: TRBV5-1
cdr3_length: 15
d_call: TRBD1
j_call: TRBJ1-6
cdr3_nt: TGCGCCAGCAGCTTTACCGGGACAGAAGGTACACCCCTCCACTTT
cdr3_aa: CASSFTGTEGTPLHF

clone_size: .
v_call: TRBV4-1
cdr3_length: 18
d_call: TRBD1
j_call: TRBJ1-6
cdr3_nt: TGCGCCAGCAGCCAAGACCCTGGGACAGGGTATTTTAATTCACCCCTCCACTTT
cdr3_aa: CASSQDPGTGYFNSPLHF

clone_size: .
v_call: TRBV6-1
cdr3_length: 16
d_call: TRBD1
j_call: TRBJ1-6
cdr3_nt: TGTGCCAGCAGTGAACTAACAGGGGAGCATGGGTCACCCCTCCACTTT
cdr3_aa: CASSELTGEHGSPLHF

clone_size: .
v_call: TRBV15
cdr3_length: 15
d_call: TRBD1
j_call: TRBJ1-1
cdr3_nt: TGTGCCACCAGCACAAACAGGGGCCTAAACACTGAAGCTTTCTTT
cdr3_aa: CATSTNRGLNTEAFF

clone_size: .
v_call: TRBV18
cdr3_length: 15
d_call: .
j_call: TRBJ2-1
cdr3_nt: TGTGCCAGCTCACCACCGAGTAATTTAGGGGATGAGCAGTTCTTC
cdr3_aa: CASSPPSNLGDEQFF

clone_size: .
v_call: TRBV7-2
cdr3_length: 15
d_call: .
j_call: TRBJ1-5
cdr3_nt: TGTGCCAGCAGCTTTAGTAGGGGGGGGGATCAGCCCCAGCATTTT
cdr3_aa: CASSFSRGGDQPQHF

clone_size: .
v_call: TRBV20-1
cdr3_length: 16
d_call: TRBD2
j_call: TRBJ2-1
cdr3_nt: TGCAGTGCTAGTGCGGGAGGCCCACACCCCTACAATGAGCAGTTCTTC
cdr3_aa: CSASAGGPHPYNEQFF

clone_size: .
v_call: TRBV5-1
cdr3_length: 15
d_call: .
j_call: TRBJ1-3
cdr3_nt: TGCGCCAGCAGCTTTGACAAGTCCTCTGGAAACACCATATATTTT
cdr3_aa: CASSFDKSSGNTIYF

clone_size: once
v_call: TRBV10-3
cdr3_length: 16
d_call: TRBD2
j_call: TRBJ2-3
cdr3_nt: TGTGCCATCAGTGAGGTTCGAGCGGGAGCCACAGATACGCAGTATTTT
cdr3_aa: CAISEVRAGATDTQYF

clone_size: .
v_call: TRBV19
cdr3_length: 14
d_call: .
j_call: TRBJ1-2
cdr3_nt: TGTGCCAGTAGTACCCCCCCAGGACTATATGGCTACACCTTC
cdr3_aa: CASSTPPGLYGYTF

clone_size: few
v_call: TRBV5-1
cdr3_length: 15
d_call: TRBD1
j_call: TRBJ2-1
cdr3_nt: TGCGCCAGCAGCCCTCTTGAGGGGGCCGAGGGTGAGCAGTTCTTC
cdr3_aa: CASSPLEGAEGEQFF

clone_size: few
v_call: TRBV19
cdr3_length: 15
d_call: TRBD2
j_call: TRBJ2-1
cdr3_nt: TGTGCCAGTAGTAAAGCGGGAGGGAACTACAATGAGCAGTTCTTC
cdr3_aa: CASSKAGGNYNEQFF

clone_size: .
v_call: TRBV4-2
cdr3_length: 15
d_call: .
j_call: TRBJ2-1
cdr3_nt: TGTGCCAGCAGGGGCGGGGCAGGAGCGTACAATGAGCAGTTCTTC
cdr3_aa: CASRGGAGAYNEQFF

clone_size: once
v_call: TRBV18
cdr3_length: 14
d_call: TRBD1
j_call: TRBJ2-7
cdr3_nt: TGTGCCAGCTCACCAAGGACAGGCACCTACGAGCAGTACTTC
cdr3_aa: CASSPRTGTYEQYF

clone_size: once
v_call: TRBV4-1
cdr3_length: 13
d_call: TRBD1
j_call: TRBJ2-7
cdr3_nt: TGCGCCAGCAGCCCCCGGGACAGGGTCGAGCAGTACTTC
cdr3_aa: CASSPRDRVEQYF

clone_size: once
v_call: TRBV4-3
cdr3_length: 16
d_call: TRBD1
j_call: TRBJ2-2
cdr3_nt: TGCGCCAGCAGCCAAGCAGGGGGAGTCAACACCGGGGAGCTGTTTTTT
cdr3_aa: CASSQAGGVNTGELFF

clone_size: few
v_call: TRBV6-1
cdr3_length: 16
d_call: .
j_call: TRBJ1-3
cdr3_nt: TGTGCCAGCAGTGAGATGGGAGGTCCCGTCGGGTACACCATATATTTT
cdr3_aa: CASSEMGGPVGYTIYF

clone_size: .
v_call: TRBV7-2
cdr3_length: 11
d_call: .
j_call: TRBJ2-7
cdr3_nt: TGTGCCAGCAGTCGAAGAGGCGAGCAGTACTTC
cdr3_aa: CASSRRGEQYF

clone_size: .
v_call: TRBV7-9
cdr3_length: 16
d_call: TRBD1
j_call: TRBJ1-5
cdr3_nt: TGTGCCAGCAGCTTAGCGGCAGGGGGCGGCAATCAGCCCCAGCATTTT
cdr3_aa: CASSLAAGGGNQPQHF

clone_size: .
v_call: TRBV25-1
cdr3_length: 14
d_call: TRBD2
j_call: TRBJ2-1
cdr3_nt: TGTGCCAGCGTCGGGACTAGCGGGGCCCATGAGCAGTTCTTC
cdr3_aa: CASVGTSGAHEQFF

clone_size: .
v_call: TRBV5-5
cdr3_length: 15
d_call: TRBD1
j_call: TRBJ1-5
cdr3_nt: TGTGCCAGCAGCCCCCAGGGGGCTAGCGATCAGCCCCAGCATTTT
cdr3_aa: CASSPQGASDQPQHF

clone_size: .
v_call: TRBV24-1
cdr3_length: 12
d_call: .
j_call: TRBJ2-3
cdr3_nt: TGTGCCACCAGTGATAATATCGGTACGCAGTATTTT
cdr3_aa: CATSDNIGTQYF